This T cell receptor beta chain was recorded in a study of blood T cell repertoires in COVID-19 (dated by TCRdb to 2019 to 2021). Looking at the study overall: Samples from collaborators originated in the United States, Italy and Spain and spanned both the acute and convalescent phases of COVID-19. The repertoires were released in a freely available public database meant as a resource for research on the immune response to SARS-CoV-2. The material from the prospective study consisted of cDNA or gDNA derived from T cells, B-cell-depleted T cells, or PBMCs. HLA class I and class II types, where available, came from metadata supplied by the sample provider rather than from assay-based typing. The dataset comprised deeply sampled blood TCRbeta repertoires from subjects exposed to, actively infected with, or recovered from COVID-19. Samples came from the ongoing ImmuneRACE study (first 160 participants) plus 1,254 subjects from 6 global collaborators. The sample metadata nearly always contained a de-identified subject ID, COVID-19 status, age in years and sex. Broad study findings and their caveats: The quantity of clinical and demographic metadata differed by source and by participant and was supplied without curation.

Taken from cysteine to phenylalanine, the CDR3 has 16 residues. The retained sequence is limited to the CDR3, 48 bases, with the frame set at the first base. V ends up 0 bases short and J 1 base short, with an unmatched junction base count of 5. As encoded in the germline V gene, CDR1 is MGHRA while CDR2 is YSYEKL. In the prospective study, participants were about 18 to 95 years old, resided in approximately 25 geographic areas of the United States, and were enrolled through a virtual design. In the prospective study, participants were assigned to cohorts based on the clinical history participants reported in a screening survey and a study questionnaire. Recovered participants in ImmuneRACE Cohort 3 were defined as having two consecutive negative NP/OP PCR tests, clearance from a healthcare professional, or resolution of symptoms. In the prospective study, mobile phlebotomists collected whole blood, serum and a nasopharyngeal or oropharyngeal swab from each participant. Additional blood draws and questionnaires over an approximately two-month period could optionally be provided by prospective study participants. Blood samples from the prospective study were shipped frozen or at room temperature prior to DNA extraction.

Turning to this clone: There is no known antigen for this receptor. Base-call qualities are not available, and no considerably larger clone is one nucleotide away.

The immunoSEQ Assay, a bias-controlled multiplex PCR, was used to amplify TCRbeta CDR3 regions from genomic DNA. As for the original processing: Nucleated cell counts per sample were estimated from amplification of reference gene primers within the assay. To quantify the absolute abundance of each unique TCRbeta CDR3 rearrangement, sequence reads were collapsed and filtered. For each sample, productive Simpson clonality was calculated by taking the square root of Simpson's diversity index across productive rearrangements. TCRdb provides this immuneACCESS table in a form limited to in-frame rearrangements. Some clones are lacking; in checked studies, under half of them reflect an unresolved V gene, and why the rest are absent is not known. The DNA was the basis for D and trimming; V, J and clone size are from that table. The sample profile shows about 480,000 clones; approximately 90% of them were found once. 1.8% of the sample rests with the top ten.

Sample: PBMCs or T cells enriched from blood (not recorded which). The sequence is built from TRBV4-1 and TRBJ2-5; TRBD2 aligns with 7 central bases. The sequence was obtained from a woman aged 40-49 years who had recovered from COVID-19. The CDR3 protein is CASSQEGEGVQETQYF. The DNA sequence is TGCGCCAGCAGCCAAGAAGGGGAGGGCGTCCAAGAGACCCAGTACTTC.